This T cell receptor (beta chain) comes out of a study of blood T cell repertoires in COVID-19. Across the study: Samples representing acute and convalescent COVID-19 were sourced from the United States, Italy and Spain. PBMCs, B-cell-depleted T cells, or T cells were the source of the cDNA or gDNA that made up the material.

Methods used by the authors: From reference gene primer amplification, estimates of nucleated cell counts were derived. TCRdb's table, derived via immunoSEQ multiplex PCR, lists solely in-frame clones and lacks some. V and J calls and clone size are those listed in that table; D and trimming were worked out from the DNA. This table holds 150,000 to 200,000 clones, around 89% found once. CDR1 and CDR2 from the germline V gene are KGHDR and SFDVKD. The CDR3 runs to 14 residues. Trimming pared 4 bases from V and 5 bases from J, leaving 13 bases between. The chain recombines TRBV24-1 with TRBJ2-5; D gene uncertain. Sequencing was performed on peripheral blood. This receptor was obtained from a man aged 18 to 30 who had recovered from COVID-19. The CDR3 sequence is CATSDQTYPETQYF. CDR3 coding DNA: TGTGCCACCAGTGACCAGACATATCCGGAGACCCAGTACTTC.